These 4 T cell receptor beta chains were all obtained from the same sample, sequenced in a study of cytomegalovirus exposure and HLA in healthy donors. Primers included in the PCR were 60 Vbeta and 13 Jbeta primers. The table came from immunoSEQ multiplex PCR; TCRdb's copy has only in-frame clones and leaves some out. The sample contains some 74,000 clones, around 64% of which appear only once. Source material: PBMCs. These receptors were taken from a man aged 35 to 55 in good health and CMV-seropositive.

This clone was observed a handful of times. The chain employs TRBV28 and TRBJ1-3; 8 bases fit TRBD1. This CDR3 spans 15 amino acids. CDR1 is MDHEN and CDR2 is SYDVKM in the germline V gene. J lost 4 bases, V lost 5 bases, and 7 bases had no gene match. The CDR3 nucleotides read TGTGCCAGCAGTCTGGACAGGGCGAGAGGAAACACCATATATTTT. Its protein product is CASSLDRARGNTIYF. The variable domain in full, with the rest retrieved from reference TRBV28 and TRBJ1-3, is DVKVTQSSRYLVKRTGEKVFLECVQDMDHENMFWYRQDPGLGLRLIYFSYDVKMKEKGDIPEGYSVSREKKERFSLILESASTNQTSMYLCASSLDRARGNTIYFGEGSWLTVV.

Only a few counts were recorded for this clone. The J gene is TRBJ2-1, the V gene TRBV19, with D tentatively TRBD2 (5 bases). The V end was cut by 3 bases, the J end by 5 bases, with 11 bases between. The germline gives CDR1 LNHDA, CDR2 SQIVND (reference sequence). There are 14 residues in the CDR3. The CDR3 loop is CASSIGLSHNEQFF. The DNA of the CDR3 is TGTGCCAGTAGTATTGGACTGTCTCACAATGAGCAGTTCTTC. Combining the CDR3 with reference TRBV19 and TRBJ2-1 gives the whole variable domain DGGITQSPKYLFRKEGQNVTLSCEQNLNHDAMYWYRQDPGQGLRLIYYSQIVNDFQKGDIAEGYSVSREKKESFPLTVTSAQKNPTAFYLCASSIGLSHNEQFFGPGTRLTVL.

This chain uses TRBV2 with TRBJ2-1, with D unresolved. The V and J ends lost 7 bases and 4 bases respectively, with 14 bases between them. Germline-derived CDR1 and CDR2 are SNHLY and FYNNEI. The CDR3 has 14 residues. The CDR3 loop is CASIASVQYNEQFF. CDR3 DNA sequence: TGTGCCAGCATTGCTTCCGTACAGTACAATGAGCAGTTCTTC.

The chain joins TRBV5-1 to TRBJ2-1, with D maybe TRBD1 (6 bases). There are 13 residues in the CDR3. Germline V gene data show CDR1 as SGHRS and CDR2 as YFSETQ. V was pared by 4 bases and J by 15 bases, with 20 bases between. The CDR3 loop is CASSEDSGQRGFF. The CDR3 bases are TGCGCCAGCAGCGAAGACTCAGGACAGCGCGGGTTCTTC.